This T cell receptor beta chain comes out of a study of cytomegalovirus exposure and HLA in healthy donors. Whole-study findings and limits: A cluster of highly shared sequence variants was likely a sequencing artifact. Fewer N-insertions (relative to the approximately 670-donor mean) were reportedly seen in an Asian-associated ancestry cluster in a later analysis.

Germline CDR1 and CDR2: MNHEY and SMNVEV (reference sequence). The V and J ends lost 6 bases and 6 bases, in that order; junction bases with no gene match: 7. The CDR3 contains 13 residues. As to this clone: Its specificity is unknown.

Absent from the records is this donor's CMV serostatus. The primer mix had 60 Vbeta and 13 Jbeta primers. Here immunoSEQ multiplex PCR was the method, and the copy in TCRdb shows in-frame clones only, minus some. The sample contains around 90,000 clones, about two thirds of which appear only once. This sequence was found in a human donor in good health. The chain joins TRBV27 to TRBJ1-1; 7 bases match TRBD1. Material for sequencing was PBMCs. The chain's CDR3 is CASSRQGVPEAFF. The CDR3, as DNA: TGTGCCAGCAGCCGACAGGGCGTCCCTGAAGCTTTCTTT.